This T cell receptor (beta chain) was observed in a study of CD8 T cells in ankylosing spondylitis. TCRdb ran MiXCR on the 5' RACE reads and lists one entry per CDR3 protein. The table records 200,000 to 250,000 distinct CDR3 sequences, about 10% of them present only once. The ends were cut back, 6 bases at V and 8 bases at J, with 19 bases in the middle. CDR1 ENHRY and CDR2 SYGVKD come from the germline V gene. CDR3 length: 14 residues. This clonotype was counted ten times or more. The TCR comes from a male donor with ankylosing spondylitis or in good health (not recorded which). Sequencing was done on a sample of blood, either unsorted or a sorted T cell fraction (not recorded which). The genes are TRBV10-3 and TRBJ1-2; no definite D call. Written as DNA, the CDR3 is TGTGCCATCAGCCCCCCATGGGTATCGGGAGGCTACACCTTC. This sequence encodes CAISPPWVSGGYTF.